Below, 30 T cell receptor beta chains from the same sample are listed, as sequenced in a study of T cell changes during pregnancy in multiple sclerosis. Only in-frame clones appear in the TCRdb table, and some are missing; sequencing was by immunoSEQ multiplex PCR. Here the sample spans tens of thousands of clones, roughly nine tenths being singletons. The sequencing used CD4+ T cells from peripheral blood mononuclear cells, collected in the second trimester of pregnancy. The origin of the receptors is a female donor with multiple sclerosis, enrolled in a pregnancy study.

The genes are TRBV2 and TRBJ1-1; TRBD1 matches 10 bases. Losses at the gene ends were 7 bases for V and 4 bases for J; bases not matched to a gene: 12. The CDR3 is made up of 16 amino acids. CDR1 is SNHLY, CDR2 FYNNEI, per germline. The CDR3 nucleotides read TGTGCCAGCAAAGGAGGCGACAGGGGGCAATTCACTGAAGCTTTCTTT. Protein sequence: CASKGGDRGQFTEAFF.

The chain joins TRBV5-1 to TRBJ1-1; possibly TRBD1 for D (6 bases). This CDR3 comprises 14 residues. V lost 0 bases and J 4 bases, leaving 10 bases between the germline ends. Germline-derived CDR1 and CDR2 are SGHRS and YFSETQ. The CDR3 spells CASSLVQGATEAFF. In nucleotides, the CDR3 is TGCGCCAGCAGCTTGGTACAGGGAGCCACTGAAGCTTTCTTT.

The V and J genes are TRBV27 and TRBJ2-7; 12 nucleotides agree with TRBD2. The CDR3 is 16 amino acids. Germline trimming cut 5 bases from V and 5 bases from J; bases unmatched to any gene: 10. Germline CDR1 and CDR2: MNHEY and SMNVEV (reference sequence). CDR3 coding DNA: TGTGCCAGCAGTGTCAGACTAGCGGGAGTAGGCAACGAGCAGTACTTC. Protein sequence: CASSVRLAGVGNEQYF.

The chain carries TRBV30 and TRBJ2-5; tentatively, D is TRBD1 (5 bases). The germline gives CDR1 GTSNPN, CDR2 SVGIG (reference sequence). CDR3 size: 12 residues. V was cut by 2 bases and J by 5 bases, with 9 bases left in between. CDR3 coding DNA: TGTGCCTGGAGTCAGGGTAGGGAGACCCAGTACTTC. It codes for CAWSQGRETQYF.

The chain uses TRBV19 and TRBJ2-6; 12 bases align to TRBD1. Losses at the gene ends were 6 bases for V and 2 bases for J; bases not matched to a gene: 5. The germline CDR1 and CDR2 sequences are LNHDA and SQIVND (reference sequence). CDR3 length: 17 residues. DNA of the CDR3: TGTGCCAGTAGACCGGGACAGGGGGCGGCTGGGGCCAACGTCCTGACTTTC. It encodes CASRPGQGAAGANVLTF.

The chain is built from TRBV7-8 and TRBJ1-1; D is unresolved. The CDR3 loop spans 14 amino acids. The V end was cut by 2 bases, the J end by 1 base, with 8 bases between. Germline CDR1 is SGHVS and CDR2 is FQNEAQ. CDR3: CASSLNNKNTEAFF. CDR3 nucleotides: TGTGCCAGCAGCTTAAATAACAAGAACACTGAAGCTTTCTTT.

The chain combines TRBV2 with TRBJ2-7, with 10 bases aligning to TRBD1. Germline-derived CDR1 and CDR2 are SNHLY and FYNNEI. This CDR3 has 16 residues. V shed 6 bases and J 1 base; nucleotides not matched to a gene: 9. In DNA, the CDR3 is TGTGCCAGCAGGACCCCCCGACAGGGGGCGTCCTACGAGCAGTACTTC. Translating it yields CASRTPRQGASYEQYF.

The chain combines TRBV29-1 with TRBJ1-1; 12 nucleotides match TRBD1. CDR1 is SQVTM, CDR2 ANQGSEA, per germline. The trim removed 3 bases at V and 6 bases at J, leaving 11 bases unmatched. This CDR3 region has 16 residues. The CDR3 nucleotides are TGCAGCGTTGATGGGACAGGGGGCGCCAGGGCTGCTGAAGCTTTCTTT. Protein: CSVDGTGGARAAEAFF. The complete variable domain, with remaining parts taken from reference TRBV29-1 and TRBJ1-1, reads SAVISQKPSRDICQRGTSLTIQCQVDSQVTMMFWYRQQPGQSLTLIATANQGSEATYESGFVIDKFPISRPNLTFSTLTVSNMSPEDSSIYLCSVDGTGGARAAEAFFGQGTRLTVV.

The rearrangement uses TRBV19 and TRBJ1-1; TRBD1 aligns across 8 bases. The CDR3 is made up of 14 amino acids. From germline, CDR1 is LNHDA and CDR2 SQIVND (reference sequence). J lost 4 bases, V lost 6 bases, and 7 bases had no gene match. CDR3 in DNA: TGTGCCAGTAGCATCGACAGGGGAGCCACTGAAGCTTTCTTT. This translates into CASSIDRGATEAFF.

In DNA form, the CDR3 reads TGCGCCAGCAGTCCCGGACAGGTGAAAAATAACTATGGCTACACCTTC. Protein sequence: CASSPGQVKNNYGYTF. This chain links TRBV10-2 with TRBJ1-2; the match to TRBD1 covers 7 bases. V was pared by 5 bases and J by 1 base, with 10 bases of the junction left unmatched. The CDR3 spans 16 residues. Germline assignment: CDR1 WSHSY and CDR2 SAAADI.

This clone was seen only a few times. The CDR3 is CAISGPDRATPYEQYF. CDR3 nucleotides: TGTGCCATCAGCGGGCCCGACAGGGCCACCCCCTACGAGCAGTACTTC. This chain links TRBV10-3 with TRBJ2-7; TRBD1 matches at 7 bases. With 6 bases clipped from V and 2 bases from J, the junction kept 13 bases outside the gene matches. This CDR3 has 16 amino acids. Germline lookup yields CDR1 ENHRY and CDR2 SYGVKD.

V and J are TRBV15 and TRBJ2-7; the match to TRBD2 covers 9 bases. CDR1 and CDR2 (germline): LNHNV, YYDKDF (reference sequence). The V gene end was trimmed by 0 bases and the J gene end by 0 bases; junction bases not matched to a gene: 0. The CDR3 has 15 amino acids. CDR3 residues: CATSRDSGSSYEQYF. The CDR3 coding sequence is TGTGCCACCAGCAGAGATAGCGGGAGCTCCTACGAGCAGTACTTC.

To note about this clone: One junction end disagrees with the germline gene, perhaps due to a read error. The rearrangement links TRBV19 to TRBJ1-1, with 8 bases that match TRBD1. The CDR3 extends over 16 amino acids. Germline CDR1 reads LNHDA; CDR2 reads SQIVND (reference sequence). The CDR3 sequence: CATKAGAGTGNIEAFF. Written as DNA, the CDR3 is TGTGCCACCAAGGCTGGGGCAGGGACAGGAAACATTGAAGCTTTCTTT. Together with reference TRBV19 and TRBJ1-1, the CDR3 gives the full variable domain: DGGITQSPKYLFRKEGQNVTLSCEQNLNHDAMYWYRQDPGQGLRLIYYSQIVNDFQKGDIAEGYSVSREKKESFPLTVTSAQKNPTAFYLCATKAGAGTGNIEAFFGQGTRLTVV.

CDR3 DNA sequence: TGTGCCACCAGGGGGGGAGACGGGGCCAACGTCCTGACTTTC. Its protein is CATRGGDGANVLTF. The chain is built from TRBV28 and TRBJ2-6; D possibly uses TRBD1 or TRBD2 (7 bases each). CDR3 length: 14 residues. CDR1 is MDHEN and CDR2 is SYDVKM in the germline V gene. Trimming removed 10 bases from V and 4 bases from J, with 14 bases in between.

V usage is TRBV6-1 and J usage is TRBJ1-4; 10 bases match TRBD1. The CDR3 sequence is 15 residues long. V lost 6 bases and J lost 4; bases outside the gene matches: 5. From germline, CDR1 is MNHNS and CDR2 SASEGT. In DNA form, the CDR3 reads TGTGCCAGCAGGAGACAGGGGGCTCGTAATGAAAAACTGTTTTTT. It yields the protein CASRRQGARNEKLFF.

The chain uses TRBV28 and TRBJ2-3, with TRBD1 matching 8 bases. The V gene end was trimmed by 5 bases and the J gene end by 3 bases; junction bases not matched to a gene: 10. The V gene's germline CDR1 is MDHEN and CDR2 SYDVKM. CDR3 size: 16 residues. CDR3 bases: TGTGCCAGCAGTCTCGGACAGGGAAGAGCGACAGATACGCAGTATTTT. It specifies CASSLGQGRATDTQYF.

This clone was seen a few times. The DNA for the CDR3 is TGTGCCAGCACGACTCTCTATGGCTACACCTTC. Translated: CASTTLYGYTF. This rearrangement joins TRBV28 to TRBJ1-2, with no clear D. This CDR3 has 11 residues. Germline V gene sequence: CDR1 MDHEN, CDR2 SYDVKM. V was shortened by 7 bases and J by 4 bases, with 7 bases between the two germline ends.

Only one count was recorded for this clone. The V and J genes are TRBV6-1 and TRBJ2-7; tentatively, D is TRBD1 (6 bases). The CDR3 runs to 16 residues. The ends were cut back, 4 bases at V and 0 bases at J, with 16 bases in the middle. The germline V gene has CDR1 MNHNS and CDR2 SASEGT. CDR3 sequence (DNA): TGTGCCAGCAGTGCTAGGTCCGGGACACACTCCTACGAGCAGTACTTC. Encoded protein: CASSARSGTHSYEQYF.

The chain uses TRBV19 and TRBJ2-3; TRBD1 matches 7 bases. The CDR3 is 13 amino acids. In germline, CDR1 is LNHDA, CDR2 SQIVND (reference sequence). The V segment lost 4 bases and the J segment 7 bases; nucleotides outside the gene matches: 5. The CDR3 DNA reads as TGTGCCAGTAGTACAGGGGGAGTAAATACGCAGTATTTT. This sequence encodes CASSTGGVNTQYF.

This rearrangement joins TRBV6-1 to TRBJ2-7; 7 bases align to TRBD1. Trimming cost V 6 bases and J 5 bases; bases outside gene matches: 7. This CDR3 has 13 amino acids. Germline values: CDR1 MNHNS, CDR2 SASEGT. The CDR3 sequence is CASRGQGDHEQYF. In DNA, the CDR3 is TGTGCCAGCAGGGGGCAGGGGGACCACGAGCAGTACTTC.

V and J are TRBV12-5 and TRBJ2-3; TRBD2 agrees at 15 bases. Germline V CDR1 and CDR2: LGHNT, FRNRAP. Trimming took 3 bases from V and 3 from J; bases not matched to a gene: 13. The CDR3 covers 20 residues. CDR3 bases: TGTGCTAGTGGTTTCCACACCGGACTAGCGGGAGGGCCTTTGACAGATACGCAGTATTTT. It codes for CASGFHTGLAGGPLTDTQYF. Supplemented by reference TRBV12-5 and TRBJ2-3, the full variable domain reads DARVTQTPRHKVTEMGQEVTMRCQPILGHNTVFWYRQTMMQGLELLAYFRNRAPLDDSGMPKDRFSAEMPDATLATLKIQPSEPRDSAVYFCASGFHTGLAGGPLTDTQYFGPGTRLTVL.

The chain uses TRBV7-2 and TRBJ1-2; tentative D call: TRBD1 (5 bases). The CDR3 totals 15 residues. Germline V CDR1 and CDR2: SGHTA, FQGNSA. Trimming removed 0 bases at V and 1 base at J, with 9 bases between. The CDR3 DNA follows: TGTGCCAGCAGCTTAGCGCCAGGGCTTAACTATGGCTACACCTTC. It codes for CASSLAPGLNYGYTF.

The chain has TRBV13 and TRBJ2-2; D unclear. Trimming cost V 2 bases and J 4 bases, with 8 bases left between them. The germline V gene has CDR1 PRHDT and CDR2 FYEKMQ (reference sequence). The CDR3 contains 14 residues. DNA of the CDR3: TGTGCCAGCAGCTTATTAGCTATCACCGGGGAGCTGTTTTTT. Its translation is CASSLLAITGELFF.

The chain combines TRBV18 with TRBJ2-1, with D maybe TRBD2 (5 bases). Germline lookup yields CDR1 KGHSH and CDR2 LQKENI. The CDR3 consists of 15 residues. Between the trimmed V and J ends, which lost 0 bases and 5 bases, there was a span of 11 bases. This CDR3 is CASSPPVAPNNEQFF. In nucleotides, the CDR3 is TGTGCCAGCTCACCACCGGTAGCGCCCAACAATGAGCAGTTCTTC. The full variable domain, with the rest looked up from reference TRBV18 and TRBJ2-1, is NAGVMQNPRHLVRRRGQEARLRCSPMKGHSHVYWYRQLPEEGLKFMVYLQKENIIDESGMPKERFSAEFPKEGPSILRIQQVVRGDSAAYFCASSPPVAPNNEQFFGPGTRLTVL.

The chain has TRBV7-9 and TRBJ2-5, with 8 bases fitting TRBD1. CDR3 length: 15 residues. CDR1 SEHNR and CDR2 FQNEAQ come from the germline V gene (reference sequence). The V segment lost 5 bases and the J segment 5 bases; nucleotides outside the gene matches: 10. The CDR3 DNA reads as TGTGCCAGCAGCACTCGGACAGGGATGGGGGAGACCCAGTACTTC. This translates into CASSTRTGMGETQYF.

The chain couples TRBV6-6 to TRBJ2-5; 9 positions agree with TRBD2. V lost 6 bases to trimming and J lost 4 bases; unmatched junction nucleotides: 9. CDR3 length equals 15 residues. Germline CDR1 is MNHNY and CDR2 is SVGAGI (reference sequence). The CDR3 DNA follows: TGTGCCAGCAGGTGGACTAGCGCGGGTACAGAGACCCAGTACTTC. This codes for CASRWTSAGTETQYF.

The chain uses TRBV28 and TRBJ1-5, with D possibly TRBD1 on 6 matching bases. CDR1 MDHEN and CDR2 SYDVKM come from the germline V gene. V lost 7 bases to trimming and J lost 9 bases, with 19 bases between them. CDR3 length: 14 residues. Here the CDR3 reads CASNSRQVLGPQHF. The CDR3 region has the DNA TGTGCCAGCAACTCCCGACAGGTCCTGGGGCCCCAGCATTTT. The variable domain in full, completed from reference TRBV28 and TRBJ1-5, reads DVKVTQSSRYLVKRTGEKVFLECVQDMDHENMFWYRQDPGLGLRLIYFSYDVKMKEKGDIPEGYSVSREKKERFSLILESASTNQTSMYLCASNSRQVLGPQHFGDGTRLSIL.

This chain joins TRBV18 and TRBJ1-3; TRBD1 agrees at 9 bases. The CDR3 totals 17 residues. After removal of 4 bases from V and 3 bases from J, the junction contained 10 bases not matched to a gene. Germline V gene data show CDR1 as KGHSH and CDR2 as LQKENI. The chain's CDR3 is CASSRRSQGAYGNTIYF. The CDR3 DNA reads TGTGCCAGCTCACGACGGTCACAGGGGGCTTATGGAAACACCATATATTTT. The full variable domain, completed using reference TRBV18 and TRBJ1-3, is NAGVMQNPRHLVRRRGQEARLRCSPMKGHSHVYWYRQLPEEGLKFMVYLQKENIIDESGMPKERFSAEFPKEGPSILRIQQVVRGDSAAYFCASSRRSQGAYGNTIYFGEGSWLTVV.

CDR3 amino acids: CASSMEDRNQPQHF. The CDR3 DNA sequence: TGTGCCAGTAGTATGGAAGACAGGAATCAGCCCCAGCATTTT. The chain employs TRBV19 and TRBJ1-5, with D maybe TRBD1 (6 bases). V was clipped by 3 bases and J by 4 bases, with 10 bases between them. The germline V gene has CDR1 LNHDA and CDR2 SQIVND (reference sequence). CDR3 length equals 14 residues. Filled out from reference TRBV19 and TRBJ1-5, the complete variable domain reads DGGITQSPKYLFRKEGQNVTLSCEQNLNHDAMYWYRQDPGQGLRLIYYSQIVNDFQKGDIAEGYSVSREKKESFPLTVTSAQKNPTAFYLCASSMEDRNQPQHFGDGTRLSIL.

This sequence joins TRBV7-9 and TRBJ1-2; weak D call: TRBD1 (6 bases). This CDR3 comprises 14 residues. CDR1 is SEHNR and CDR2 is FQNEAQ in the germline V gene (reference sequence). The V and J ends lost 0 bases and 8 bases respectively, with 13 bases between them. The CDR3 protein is CASSLAGARGGYTF. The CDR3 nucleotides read TGTGCCAGCAGCTTAGCGGGGGCGAGGGGAGGCTACACCTTC.